The 12 T cell receptor beta chains below come from one sample, sequenced in a study of shared clonotypes between healthy human individuals. Sequencing was performed with immunoSEQ multiplex PCR; in TCRdb, only in-frame clones are kept and a portion is missing. Of around 2.5 million clones listed, 80% to 95% are singletons. Sequenced: naive CD4+ T cells from PBMCs. Subset described: CD45RA+ positively selected. Receptors originate from a young man in good health. Some clones in this sample may be carry-over from other donors' samples.

The chain combines TRBV18 with TRBJ2-6; 7 bases are a match to TRBD1. The CDR3 has 15 amino acids. Germline values: CDR1 KGHSH, CDR2 LQKENI. V gave up 3 bases and J gave up 2 bases; unmatched junction bases: 1. The CDR3 reads CASSPGTAGANVLTF. The CDR3 nucleotides are TGTGCCAGCTCACCCGGGACAGCTGGGGCCAACGTCCTGACTTTC.

The V gene is TRBV7-9, the J gene TRBJ1-1; D gene uncertain. V lost 0 bases to trimming and J lost 2 bases, with 7 bases between them. This CDR3 comprises 14 residues. CDR1 and CDR2 (germline): SEHNR, FQNEAQ (reference sequence). CDR3 in DNA: TGTGCCAGCAGCTTAGCGCCGCCTAACACTGAAGCTTTCTTT. It is translated as CASSLAPPNTEAFF.

This chain joins TRBV5-1 and TRBJ1-1; possibly TRBD1 for D (5 bases). Trimming pared 2 bases from V and 3 bases from J, leaving 11 bases between. From germline, CDR1 is SGHRS and CDR2 YFSETQ. The CDR3 contains 14 residues. The CDR3 DNA reads as TGCGCCAGCAGCTTCTTACGAGGGGACACTGAAGCTTTCTTT. Amino acid sequence: CASSFLRGDTEAFF.

The chain recombines TRBV19 with TRBJ2-2, with TRBD2 identical over 7 bases. The CDR3 is 14 residues long. V gave up 4 bases and J gave up 1 base; unmatched junction bases: 0. Germline lookup yields CDR1 LNHDA and CDR2 SQIVND (reference sequence). CDR3 region: CASSTSGNTGELFF. In DNA form, the CDR3 reads TGTGCCAGTAGTACTAGCGGGAACACCGGGGAGCTGTTTTTT.

This clone was seen just once. Here the CDR3 reads CASSYAGTGSYEQYF. The CDR3 nucleotides are TGTGCCAGCAGTTACGCGGGGACGGGATCCTACGAGCAGTACTTC. The chain carries TRBV6-6 and TRBJ2-7; tentative D call: TRBD2 (6 bases). The CDR3 covers 15 residues. In germline, CDR1 is MNHNY, CDR2 SVGAGI (reference sequence). Trimming took 2 bases from V and 1 from J, leaving 12 bases between them.

CDR3 loop: CASSYRTSGSPDEQFF. In DNA form, the CDR3 reads TGTGCCAGCAGCTACCGGACTAGCGGGAGTCCGGATGAGCAGTTCTTC. The V call is TRBV7-9, the J call TRBJ2-1, with 13 nucleotides matching TRBD2. The CDR3 sequence is 16 residues long. CDR1 SEHNR and CDR2 FQNEAQ come from the germline V gene (reference sequence). V shed 4 bases and J 8 bases; nucleotides not matched to a gene: 8.

J is TRBJ2-1 and V is TRBV15; D remains unclear. This CDR3 is 12 amino acids long. V lost 8 bases to trimming and J lost 3 bases, with 8 bases between them. The V gene's germline CDR1 is LNHNV and CDR2 YYDKDF (reference sequence). The DNA of the CDR3 is TGTGCCACCGCCGCCGGCTACAATGAGCAGTTCTTC. This codes for CATAAGYNEQFF.

The chain links TRBV6-5 to TRBJ1-3, with D perhaps TRBD1 (5 bases). CDR1 and CDR2 from the germline V gene are MNHEY and SVGAGI. V shed 6 bases and J shed 2 bases, with 8 bases lying between them. This CDR3 has 13 amino acids. The CDR3 DNA sequence: TGTGCCAGCAGCCGGACACCTGGAAACACCATATATTTT. Translated: CASSRTPGNTIYF.

The V gene is TRBV27, the J gene TRBJ1-1; 7 bases are shared with TRBD1. Unmatched junction bases numbered 5, after V lost 6 bases and J lost 1 base. Germline V gene lookup returns CDR1 MNHEY and CDR2 SMNVEV (reference sequence). The CDR3 runs 14 residues. As DNA, the CDR3 is TGTGCCAGCAGCCCGACAGGGACGAACACTGAAGCTTTCTTT. It is translated as CASSPTGTNTEAFF.

This sequence joins TRBV28 and TRBJ1-2; possible D gene TRBD1, 6 bases. CDR3 length equals 16 residues. V lost 1 base and J lost 8, with 20 bases in between. CDR1 is MDHEN and CDR2 is SYDVKM in the germline V gene. The CDR3 sequence is CASSLLGTLGLKGYTF. The CDR3 nucleotides read TGTGCCAGCAGTTTATTGGGGACACTCGGATTAAAAGGCTACACCTTC.

The chain employs TRBV5-1 and TRBJ2-7; TRBD2 matches 11 bases. Germline CDR1 is SGHRS and CDR2 is YFSETQ. With V trimmed by 0 bases and J by 3 bases, 14 bases remained unmatched. The CDR3 sequence is 19 residues long. The CDR3 region has the DNA TGCGCCAGCAGCTTGGGGCACCAAGGACTAGCGGGCGGGCTCTACGAGCAGTACTTC. It specifies CASSLGHQGLAGGLYEQYF.

The chain combines TRBV11-3 with TRBJ2-1; D remains unclear. Trimming left V 1 base short and J 8 bases short, with 21 bases between. Germline values: CDR1 SGHNT, CDR2 YENEEA. There are 17 residues in the CDR3. The CDR3 nucleotides are TGTGCCAGCAGCTTAGTGAGAAAACAGCTGTGGAGCGATGAGCAGTTCTTC. This encodes CASSLVRKQLWSDEQFF. The full variable domain, with the rest looked up from reference TRBV11-3 and TRBJ2-1, is EAGVVQSPRYKIIEKKQPVAFWCNPISGHNTLYWYLQNLGQGPELLIRYENEEAVDDSQLPKDRFSAERLKGVDSTLKIQPAELGDSAVYLCASSLVRKQLWSDEQFFGPGTRLTVL.